This T cell receptor (beta chain) was documented in a study of T cells after yellow fever vaccination. V shed 5 bases, J shed 4 bases, and the junction held 7 bases outside the gene matches. Germline CDR1 SGHTA, CDR2 FQGNSA. The CDR3 covers 15 residues. TCRdb reprocessed the 5' RACE reads via MiXCR and lists one record per CDR3 protein. The sample yields 500,000 to 650,000 distinct CDR3 sequences, 17% seen once. This clonotype was found many times. The V gene is TRBV7-2, the J gene TRBJ2-7, with TRBD2 identical over 11 bases. The sequencing here drew on PBMCs, taken 4 to 6 days after the first yellow fever vaccination. This clonotype was obtained from a man aged 18-30 years who received the YFV17D yellow fever vaccine. The CDR3 spells CASSPKTSGVYEQYF. Here the CDR3 DNA reads TGTGCCAGCAGCCCGAAGACTAGCGGGGTTTACGAGCAGTACTTC. Full variable domain (outside the CDR3, taken from reference TRBV7-2 and TRBJ2-7): GAGVSQSPSNKVTEKGKDVELRCDPISGHTALYWYRQSLGQGLEFLIYFQGNSAPDKSGLPSDRFSAERTGGSVSTLTIQRTQQEDSAVYLCASSPKTSGVYEQYFGPGTRLTVT.